Here is one TCR beta chain with its context. The target of this receptor is not known. No quality values exist for individual bases; no much larger clone is one base distant. Per the publication, the time point label means: about 28 days (+/-7) after the second vaccine dose. Reading the label with the study, this specimen's treatment or condition is: meningococcal conjugate vaccine given as trial control. Vaccinee samples came from UK trials COV001 and COV002, including a single-blind randomized controlled phase 2/3 trial of AZD1222 (ChAdOx1 nCoV-19) in healthy adults. For TCRbeta chain sequencing, PBMC samples were collected from trial participants at day 0 and at day 28 after the second dose. This entry belongs to a study of T cell responses to AZD1222 COVID-19 vaccine (dated by TCRdb to the early 2020s). Regarding the study in general: A total of 230 to 250 trial participants underwent TCR sequencing, of whom roughly 210 had received two doses of AZD1222 and around 26 had received two doses of the MenACWY control vaccine. Trial participants were enrolled into age subgroups of 18-55, 56-69 and 70-plus years, which contained around 140, 26 and 57 TCR-sequenced participants, respectively. Study-level results and caveats: A significant rise in spike-specific TCR breadth and depth was observed after two AZD1222 doses relative to day 0 and relative to MenACWY recipients. Reportedly, almost half of the unique spike-specific TCRs recognized epitopes lying outside the regions that are mutated in the B.1.351 and B.1.1.7 variants. The 56-69-year group was small, and its depth increase did not reach significance, likely because of low power. Because no day 14 peak-response samples were available, the repertoires could be characterized only after the peak T cell response. Conclusions about previously exposed vaccinees are limited, since just five or six AZD1222 recipients were seropositive for SARS-CoV-2 at baseline. Participants were mostly white British, with more females than males. The authors suggested clonal diversity may have been underestimated. The whole spike protein was spanned by vaccine-associated CD4 TCRs, and dominant responses were seen in regions 160-218 and 743-854.

The CDR3 regions of human TCRbeta chains were subjected to immunosequencing. On the study's bioinformatics: TCRs in the repertoires were matched against a reference library of SARS-CoV-2-specific TCRs that had been generated with the MIRA antigen-specificity platform. Breadth was defined as the fraction of unique TCRs that were SARS-CoV-2-associated. Depth was defined as the fraction of total T cells that were SARS-CoV-2-associated. Using the MIRA data, every spike-specific TCR was mapped to the spike region that the TCR reacted to and assigned to either a CD4 or a CD8 class. Log10-transformed breadth and depth values were compared by one-way ANOVA with Sidak's multiple comparisons tests. TCRdb mirrors the immuneACCESS table, restricted to in-frame sequences. Some clones are absent from its copies; in checked studies, under half trace to an unresolved V gene, and the reason for the others is unknown. V and J calls and clone size are given by that table; D and trimming were obtained from the DNA. Counted in this sample were some 150,000 clones; around 90% of them appeared once. More than 3.5% of the sample comes from the top ten.

Clipping removes 8 bases from V and 3 bases from J, with 5 as the unmatched junction base count. The CDR3 covers 14 residues, taking in both the cysteine and the phenylalanine. Of the read, only the CDR3 DNA is kept; its 42 bases are in frame from base 1. Looking up the germline V gene yields CDR1 SNHLY and CDR2 FYNNEI. The V gene is TRBV2 and the J gene is TRBJ2-2, and 8 junction bases match TRBD2. This material consisted of peripheral blood, taken 28 days after the second dose of the MenACWY control vaccine. The TCR sequence derives from an adult who received the MenACWY meningococcal vaccine as a control. The CDR3 in this case is CASWREVDTGELFF. DNA sequence: TGTGCCAGCTGGCGGGAGGTAGACACCGGGGAGCTGTTTTTT.